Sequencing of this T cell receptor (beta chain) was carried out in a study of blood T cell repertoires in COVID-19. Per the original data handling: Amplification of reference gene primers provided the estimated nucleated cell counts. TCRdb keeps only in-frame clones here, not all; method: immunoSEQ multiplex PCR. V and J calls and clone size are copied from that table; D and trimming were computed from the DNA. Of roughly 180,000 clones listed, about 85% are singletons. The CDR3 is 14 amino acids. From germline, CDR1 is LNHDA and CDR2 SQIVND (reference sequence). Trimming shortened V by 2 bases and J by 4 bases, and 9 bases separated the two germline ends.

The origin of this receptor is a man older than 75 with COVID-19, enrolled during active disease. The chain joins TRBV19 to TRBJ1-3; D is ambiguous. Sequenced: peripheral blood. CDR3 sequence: CASSIRERGNTIYF. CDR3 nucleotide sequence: TGTGCCAGTAGTATACGGGAGCGCGGAAACACCATATATTTT.